This TCR beta chain comes out of a study of blood T cell repertoires in COVID-19. Study-level information: There were acute and convalescent COVID-19 samples, and they came from the United States, Italy and Spain. Sample material is recorded as cDNA or gDNA derived from T cells, B-cell-depleted T cells, or PBMCs.

In the original processing: Nucleated cell counts were estimated from reference gene primer amplification. Sequencing was performed with immunoSEQ multiplex PCR; in TCRdb, only in-frame clones are kept and a portion is missing. The DNA gave D and trimming, while V, J and clone size come from that table. The sample lists over 70,000 clones, roughly 90% occurring once. CDR1 and CDR2 (germline): SGHTA, FQGNSA. CDR3 length: 13 amino acids. The V gene end was trimmed by 5 bases and the J gene end by 3 bases; junction bases not matched to a gene: 3. The sequence was obtained from a human donor in a cohort sampled during active COVID-19. Source material: peripheral blood. The chain couples TRBV7-2 to TRBJ1-1, with 7 nucleotides matching TRBD1. The CDR3 spells CASSGGQYTEAFF. CDR3 DNA: TGTGCCAGCAGCGGGGGACAGTACACTGAAGCTTTCTTT.